Listed below are T cell receptor beta chains from one sample, sequenced in a study of monozygotic twins with inflammatory bowel disease. TCRdb re-called the 5' RACE reads and gives one entry per CDR3 protein, without DNA. The sample has 300,000 to 400,000 distinct CDR3 sequences, and its top ten clones hold approximately 2.4%. The source material was blood. Source of these receptors: a human donor with ulcerative colitis or Crohn's disease, or a healthy co-twin of an affected twin (not recorded which). Both conserved end residues are part of each CDR3.

v_gene	len	j_gene	CDR3aa
TRBV19	15	TRBJ1-5	CASSFTPGGNQPQHF
TRBV28	17	TRBJ2-7	CASSFHFNPTGSYEQYF
TRBV2	14	TRBJ1-5	CASSEALKGQPQHF
TRBV12-3/TRBV12-4	18	TRBJ2-7	CASRNTIPGTELSYEQYF
TRBV6-5	13	TRBJ1-2	CASSYWGIDGYTF
TRBV7-2	15	TRBJ2-5	CASSLRTGAGETQYF
TRBV7-2	12	TRBJ1-6	CASTTLVSPLHF
TRBV6-2/TRBV6-3	15	TRBJ2-2	CASSPFGGYTGELFF
TRBV29-1	23	TRBJ2-3	CSVEGGDPPSGVQAPALTDTQYF
TRBV2	15	TRBJ1-5	CASSSQGATNQPQHF
TRBV6-1	14	TRBJ1-3	CASSPRTTGNTIYF
TRBV5-6	15	TRBJ1-2	CASSIWTGGNYGYTF
TRBV5-1	16	TRBJ2-1	CASSLVLAVTYNEQFF
TRBV20-1	14	TRBJ2-2	CSANKRGGSGELFF
TRBV12-3/TRBV12-4	14	TRBJ2-1	CASSPARVYNEQFF
TRBV18	16	TRBJ2-2	CASSPSYSPNTGELFF
TRBV5-1	14	TRBJ2-5	CASYLAGIQETQYF
TRBV4-3	18	TRBJ1-1	CASSQEGAREGFDTEAFF
TRBV4-2	14	TRBJ2-5	CASSQDVGRDRQYF
TRBV11-2	15	TRBJ2-1	CASSLAGGLNNEQFF
TRBV2	15	TRBJ2-1	CASTLQGPTYNEQFF
TRBV20-1	17	TRBJ1-2	CSATLRGRVSPNYGYTF
TRBV20-1	12	TRBJ1-2	CSAGQEDYGYTF
TRBV27	16	TRBJ1-3	CASSLTGVFSGNTIYF
TRBV15	14	TRBJ1-2	CATRAPGTGMGYTF
TRBV2	16	TRBJ1-5	CASSEEQGGSNQPQHF
TRBV6-1	14	TRBJ1-6	CASSELGPNSPLHF
TRBV13	14	TRBJ2-7	CASSLSTASYEQYF
TRBV29-1	13	TRBJ2-3	CSVDRGLPDTQYF
TRBV12-3/TRBV12-4	14	TRBJ2-7	CASSFRKRAYEQYF
TRBV7-3	17	TRBJ2-4	CASSLTGPLSPGNIQYF
TRBV12-3/TRBV12-4	14	TRBJ1-2	CASSDRVIRDGYTF